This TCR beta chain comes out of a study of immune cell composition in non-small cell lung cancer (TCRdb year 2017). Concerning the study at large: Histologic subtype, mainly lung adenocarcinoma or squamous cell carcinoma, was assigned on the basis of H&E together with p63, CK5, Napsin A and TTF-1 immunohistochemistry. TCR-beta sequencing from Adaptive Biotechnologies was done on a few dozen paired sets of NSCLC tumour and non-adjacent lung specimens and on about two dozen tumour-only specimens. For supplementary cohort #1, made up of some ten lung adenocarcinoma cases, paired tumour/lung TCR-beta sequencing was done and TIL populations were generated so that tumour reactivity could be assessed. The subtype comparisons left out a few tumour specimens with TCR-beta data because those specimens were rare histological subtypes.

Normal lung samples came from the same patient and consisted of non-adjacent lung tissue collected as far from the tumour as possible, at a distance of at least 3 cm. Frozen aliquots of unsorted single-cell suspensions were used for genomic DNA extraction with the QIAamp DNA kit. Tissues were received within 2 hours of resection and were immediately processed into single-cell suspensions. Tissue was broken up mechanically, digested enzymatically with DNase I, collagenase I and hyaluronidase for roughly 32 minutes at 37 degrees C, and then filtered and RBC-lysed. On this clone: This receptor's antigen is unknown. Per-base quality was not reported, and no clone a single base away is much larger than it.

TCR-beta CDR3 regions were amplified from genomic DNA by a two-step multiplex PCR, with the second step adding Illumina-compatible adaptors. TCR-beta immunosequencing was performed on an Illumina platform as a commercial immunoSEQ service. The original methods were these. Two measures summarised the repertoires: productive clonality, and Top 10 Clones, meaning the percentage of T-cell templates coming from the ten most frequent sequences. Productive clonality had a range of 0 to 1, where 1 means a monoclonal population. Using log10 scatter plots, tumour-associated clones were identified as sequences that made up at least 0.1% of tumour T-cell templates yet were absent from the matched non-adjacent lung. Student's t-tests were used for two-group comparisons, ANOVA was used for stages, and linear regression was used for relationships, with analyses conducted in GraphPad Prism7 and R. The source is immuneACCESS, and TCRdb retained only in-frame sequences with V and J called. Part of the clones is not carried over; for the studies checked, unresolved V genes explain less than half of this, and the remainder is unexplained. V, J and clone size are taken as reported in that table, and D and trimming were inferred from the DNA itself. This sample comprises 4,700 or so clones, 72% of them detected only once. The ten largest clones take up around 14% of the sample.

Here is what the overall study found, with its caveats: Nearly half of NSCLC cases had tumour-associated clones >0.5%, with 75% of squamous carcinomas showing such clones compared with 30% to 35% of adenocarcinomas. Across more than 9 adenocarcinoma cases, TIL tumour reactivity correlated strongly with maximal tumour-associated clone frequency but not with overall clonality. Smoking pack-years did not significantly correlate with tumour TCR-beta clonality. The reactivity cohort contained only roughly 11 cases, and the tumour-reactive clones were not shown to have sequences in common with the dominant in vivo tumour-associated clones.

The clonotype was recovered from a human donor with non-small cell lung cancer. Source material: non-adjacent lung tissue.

The bases are TGTGCCAGCAGGTCCCCCTGGGGGGGGAACACTGAAGCTTTCTTT. Translation gives CASRSPWGGNTEAFF. The chain couples TRBV28 to TRBJ1-1; the D region possibly corresponds to TRBD1 (5 bases align). The germline V gene specifies MDHEN as CDR1 and SYDVKM as CDR2. From cysteine to phenylalanine, the CDR3 is 15 amino acids long. Kept here is only the CDR3 DNA, which spans 45 bases and is read in frame from base 1. V is reduced by 6 bases and J by 1 base, leaving a spacing of 15 bases between them. The entire variable domain, with the stretches around the CDR3 drawn from the reference TRBV28 and TRBJ1-1 proteins, is DVKVTQSSRYLVKRTGEKVFLECVQDMDHENMFWYRQDPGLGLRLIYFSYDVKMKEKGDIPEGYSVSREKKERFSLILESASTNQTSMYLCASRSPWGGNTEAFFGQGTRLTVV.